This is a list of T cell receptor beta chains from one sample in a study of blood T cell repertoires in COVID-19. Method: immunoSEQ multiplex PCR; TCRdb's copy keeps in-frame clones and lacks some. The sample contains roughly 50,000 clones, 70% to 90% of which appear only once. The source material was peripheral blood. These receptors were collected from a human donor in a cohort sampled during active COVID-19. Each CDR3 is given with its conserved first and last residue. A D gene is named only where the DNA matches it firmly. The size of a clone is reported for some rows only, either as once, few or many, or as a class for expanded clones.

d_call,clone_size,j_call,v_call,cdr3_aa,cdr3_nt
TRBD1,.,TRBJ2-3,TRBV6-5,CATGDRSTDTQYF,TGTGCCACCGGGGACAGAAGCACAGATACGCAGTATTTT
.,.,TRBJ2-7,TRBV27,CASSLSWDKAYEQYF,TGTGCCAGCAGTTTATCATGGGACAAAGCCTACGAGCAGTACTTC
TRBD1,.,TRBJ2-7,TRBV3-1/TRBV3-2,CASSQERAGGNVPYEQYF,TGTGCCAGCAGCCAAGAACGGGCAGGGGGAAATGTCCCCTACGAGCAGTACTTC
.,.,TRBJ1-1,TRBV11-2,CASSLARGGNTEAFF,TGTGCCAGCAGCTTGGCTCGAGGGGGGAACACTGAAGCTTTCTTT
.,.,TRBJ1-3,TRBV11-3,CASSLRGAPGNTIYF,TGTGCCAGCAGCCTCCGTGGGGCACCTGGAAACACCATATATTTT
.,.,TRBJ1-4,TRBV19,CASTGDVLMSTNEKLFF,TGTGCCAGTACAGGTGATGTGCTCATGTCAACTAATGAAAAACTGTTTTTT
.,.,TRBJ1-5,TRBV19,CASSISQTGQNQPQHF,TGTGCCAGTAGTATTTCTCAGACAGGACAAAATCAGCCCCAGCATTTT
.,few,TRBJ2-7,TRBV12-3/TRBV12-4,CASSSEHYEQYF,TGTGCCAGCAGTTCCGAACATTACGAGCAGTACTTC
TRBD2,.,TRBJ2-5,TRBV4-1,CASSQAPSGGVRRETQYF,TGCGCCAGCAGCCAAGCGCCTAGCGGGGGGGTTAGACGAGAGACCCAGTACTTC
.,.,TRBJ1-2,TRBV6-5,CASSYDRTHGYTF,TGTGCCAGCAGTTACGATAGAACGCATGGCTACACCTTC
.,.,TRBJ2-7,TRBV4-3,CASSQGRDSRYEQYF,TGCGCCAGCAGCCAAGGCCGGGACTCCCGATACGAGCAGTACTTC
.,many,TRBJ2-7,TRBV5-1,CASSLVLDWAYEQYF,TGCGCCAGCAGCTTGGTTTTGGACTGGGCCTACGAGCAGTACTTC
TRBD1,.,TRBJ2-7,TRBV15,CATSRPGTGGEQYF,TGTGCCACCAGCAGACCCGGGACAGGAGGGGAGCAGTACTTC
TRBD1,medium-sized,TRBJ1-5,TRBV5-8,CASARQGYSNQPQHF,TGTGCCAGCGCCCGACAGGGATATAGCAATCAGCCCCAGCATTTT
.,once,TRBJ1-1,TRBV6-5,CASSYGGGGWTEAFF,TGTGCCAGCAGTTACGGCGGGGGAGGCTGGACTGAAGCTTTCTTT
.,.,TRBJ2-3,TRBV5-1,CASSLGQSTDTQYF,TGCGCCAGCAGCTTGGGACAGAGCACAGATACGCAGTATTTT